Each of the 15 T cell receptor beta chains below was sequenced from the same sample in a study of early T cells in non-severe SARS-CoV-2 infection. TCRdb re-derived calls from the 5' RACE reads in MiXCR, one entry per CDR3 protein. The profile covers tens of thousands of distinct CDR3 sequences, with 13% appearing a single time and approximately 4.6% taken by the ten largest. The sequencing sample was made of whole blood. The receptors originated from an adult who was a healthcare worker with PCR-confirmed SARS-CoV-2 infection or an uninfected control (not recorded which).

CDR3 nucleotides: TGCGCCAGCAGCCAACATCACAACTATGGCTACACCTTC. This codes for CASSQHHNYGYTF. The chain links TRBV4-1 to TRBJ1-2; D is uncertain. The CDR3 runs to 13 residues. V gave up 2 bases and J gave up 2 bases, with 6 bases separating them. Germline CDR1 reads MGHRA; CDR2 reads YSYEKL.

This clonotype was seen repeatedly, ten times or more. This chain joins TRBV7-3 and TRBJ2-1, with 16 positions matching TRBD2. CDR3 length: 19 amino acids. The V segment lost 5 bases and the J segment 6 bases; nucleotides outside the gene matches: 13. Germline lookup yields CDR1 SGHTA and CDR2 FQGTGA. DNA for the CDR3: TGTGCCAGCAGCCGATACCGCCCGGGACTAGCGGGGGGGCCCAATGAGCAGTTCTTC. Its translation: CASSRYRPGLAGGPNEQFF.

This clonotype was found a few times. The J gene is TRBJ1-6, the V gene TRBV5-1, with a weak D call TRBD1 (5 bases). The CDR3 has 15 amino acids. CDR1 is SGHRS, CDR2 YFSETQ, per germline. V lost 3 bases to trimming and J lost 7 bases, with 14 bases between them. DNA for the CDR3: TGCGCCAGCAGCTGGTCCGGGACGGGCAATTCACCCCTCCACTTT. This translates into CASSWSGTGNSPLHF.

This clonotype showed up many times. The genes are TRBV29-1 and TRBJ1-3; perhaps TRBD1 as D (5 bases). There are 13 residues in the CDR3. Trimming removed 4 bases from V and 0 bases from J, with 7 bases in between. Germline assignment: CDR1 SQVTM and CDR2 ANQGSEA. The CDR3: CSVGQSSGNTIYF. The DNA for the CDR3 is TGCAGCGTTGGACAGTCCTCTGGAAACACCATATATTTT.

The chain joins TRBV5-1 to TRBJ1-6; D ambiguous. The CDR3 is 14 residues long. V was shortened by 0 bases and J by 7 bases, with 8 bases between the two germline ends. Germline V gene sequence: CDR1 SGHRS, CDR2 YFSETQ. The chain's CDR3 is CASSLDVLNSPLHF. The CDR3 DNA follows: TGCGCCAGCAGCTTGGATGTCCTAAATTCACCCCTCCACTTT.

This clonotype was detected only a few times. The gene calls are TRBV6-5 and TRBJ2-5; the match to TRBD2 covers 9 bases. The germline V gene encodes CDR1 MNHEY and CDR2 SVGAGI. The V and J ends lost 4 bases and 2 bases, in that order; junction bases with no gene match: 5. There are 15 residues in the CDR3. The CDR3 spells CASSWLAGGQETQYF. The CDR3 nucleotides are TGTGCCAGCAGTTGGCTCGCGGGGGGGCAAGAGACCCAGTACTTC.

In DNA, the CDR3 is TGCAGTGCTAGGCCAGTACCGGGACAGAATTTTTATAATTCACCCCTCCACTTT. Protein product: CSARPVPGQNFYNSPLHF. The chain recombines TRBV20-1 with TRBJ1-6; 7 bases fit TRBD1. The CDR3 has 18 residues. Germline V gene sequence: CDR1 DFQATT, CDR2 SNEGSKA (reference sequence). Trimming took 3 bases from V and 4 from J; bases not matched to a gene: 15.

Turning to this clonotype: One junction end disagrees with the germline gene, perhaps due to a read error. The CDR3 loop reads CASSLGDRAEAFF. The CDR3 nucleotides read TGTGCTAGCAGCTTGGGCGACCGGGCAGAAGCTTTCTTT. The chain links TRBV7-7 to TRBJ1-1; D is unresolved. This CDR3 has 13 residues. Germline CDR1 SSHAT, CDR2 FNYEAQ (reference sequence).

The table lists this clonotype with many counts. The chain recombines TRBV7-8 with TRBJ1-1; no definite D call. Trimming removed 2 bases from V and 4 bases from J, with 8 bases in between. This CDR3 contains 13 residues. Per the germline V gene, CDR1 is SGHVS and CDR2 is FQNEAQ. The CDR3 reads CASSLSETTEAFF. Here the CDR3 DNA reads TGTGCCAGCAGCTTATCCGAAACCACTGAAGCTTTCTTT.

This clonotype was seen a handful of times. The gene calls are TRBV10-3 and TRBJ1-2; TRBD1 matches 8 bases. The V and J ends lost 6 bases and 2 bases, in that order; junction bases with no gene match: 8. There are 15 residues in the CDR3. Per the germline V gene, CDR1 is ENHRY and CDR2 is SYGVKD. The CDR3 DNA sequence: TGTGCCATCAGCGGCCTGGACAGGGCGAACTATGGCTACACCTTC. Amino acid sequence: CAISGLDRANYGYTF.

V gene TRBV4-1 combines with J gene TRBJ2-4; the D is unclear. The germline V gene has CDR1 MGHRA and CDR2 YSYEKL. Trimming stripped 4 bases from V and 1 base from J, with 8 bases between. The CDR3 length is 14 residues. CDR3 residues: CASSLGNAKNIQYF. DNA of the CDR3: TGCGCCAGCAGCCTGGGGAACGCCAAAAACATTCAGTACTTC.

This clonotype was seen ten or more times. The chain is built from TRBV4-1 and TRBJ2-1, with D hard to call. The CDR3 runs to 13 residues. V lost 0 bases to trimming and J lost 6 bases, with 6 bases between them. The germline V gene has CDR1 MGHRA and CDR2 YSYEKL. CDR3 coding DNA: TGCGCCAGCAGCCAAGAAGGCAGCAATGAGCAGTTCTTC. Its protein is CASSQEGSNEQFF.

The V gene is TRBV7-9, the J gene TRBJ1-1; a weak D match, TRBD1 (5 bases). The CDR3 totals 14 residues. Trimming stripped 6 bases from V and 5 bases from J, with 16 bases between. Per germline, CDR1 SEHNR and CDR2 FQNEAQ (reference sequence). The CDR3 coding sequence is TGTGCCAGCAGAACCCAGGGAGGAGGGACTGAAGCTTTCTTT. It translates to CASRTQGGGTEAFF.

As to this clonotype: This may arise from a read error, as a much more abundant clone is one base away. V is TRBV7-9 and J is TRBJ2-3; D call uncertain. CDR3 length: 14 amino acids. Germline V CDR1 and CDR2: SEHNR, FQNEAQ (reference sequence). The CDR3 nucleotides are TGTGCCAACAGCTTTATGCCTAGCACAGATACGCAGTATTTT. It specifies CANSFMPSTDTQYF.

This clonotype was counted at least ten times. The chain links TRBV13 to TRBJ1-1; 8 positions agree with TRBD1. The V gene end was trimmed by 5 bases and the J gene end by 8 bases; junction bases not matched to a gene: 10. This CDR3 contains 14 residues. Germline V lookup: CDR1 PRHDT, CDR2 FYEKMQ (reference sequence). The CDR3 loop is CASSPGQGWSEAFF. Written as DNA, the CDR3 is TGTGCCAGCAGCCCAGGACAGGGATGGAGCGAAGCTTTCTTT.